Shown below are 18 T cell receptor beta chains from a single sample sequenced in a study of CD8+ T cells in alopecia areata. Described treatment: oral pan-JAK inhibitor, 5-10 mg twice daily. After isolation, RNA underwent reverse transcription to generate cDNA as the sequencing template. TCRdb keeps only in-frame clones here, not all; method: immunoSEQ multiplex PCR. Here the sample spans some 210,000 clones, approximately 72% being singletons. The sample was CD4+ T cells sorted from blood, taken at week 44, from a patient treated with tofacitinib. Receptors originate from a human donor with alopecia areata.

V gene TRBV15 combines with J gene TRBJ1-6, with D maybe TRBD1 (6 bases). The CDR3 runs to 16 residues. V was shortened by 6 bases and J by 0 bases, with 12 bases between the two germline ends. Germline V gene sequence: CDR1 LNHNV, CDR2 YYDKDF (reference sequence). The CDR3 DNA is TGTGCCACCAGTGGTACAGGGATCTCCTATAATTCACCCCTCCACTTT. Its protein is CATSGTGISYNSPLHF.

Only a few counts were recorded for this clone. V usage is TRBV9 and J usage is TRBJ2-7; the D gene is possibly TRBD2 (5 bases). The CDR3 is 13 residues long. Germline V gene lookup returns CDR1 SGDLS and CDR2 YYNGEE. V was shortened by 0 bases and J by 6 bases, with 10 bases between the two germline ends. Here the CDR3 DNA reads TGTGCCAGCAGCGTAGTAGAGGGTGGCGAGCAGTACTTC. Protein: CASSVVEGGEQYF.

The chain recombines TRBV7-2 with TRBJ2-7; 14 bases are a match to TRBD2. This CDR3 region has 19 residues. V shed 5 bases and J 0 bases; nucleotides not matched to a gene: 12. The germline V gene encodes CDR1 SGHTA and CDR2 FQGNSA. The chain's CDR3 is CASSPPGLAGASSSYEQYF. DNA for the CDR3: TGTGCCAGCAGCCCCCCGGGACTAGCGGGGGCCTCAAGCTCCTACGAGCAGTACTTC.

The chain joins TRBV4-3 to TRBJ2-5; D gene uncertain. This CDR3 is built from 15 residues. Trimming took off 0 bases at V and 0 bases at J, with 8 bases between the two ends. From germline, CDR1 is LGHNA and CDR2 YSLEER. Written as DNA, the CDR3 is TGCGCCAGCAGCCAAGATTTGGGCAACCAAGAGACCCAGTACTTC. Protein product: CASSQDLGNQETQYF.

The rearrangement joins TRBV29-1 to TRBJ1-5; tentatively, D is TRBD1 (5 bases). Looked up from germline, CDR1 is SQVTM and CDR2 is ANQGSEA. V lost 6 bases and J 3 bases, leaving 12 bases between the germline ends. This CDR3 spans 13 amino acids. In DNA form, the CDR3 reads TGCAGCGTGACTACAGGCTACAATCAGCCCCAGCATTTT. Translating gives CSVTTGYNQPQHF.

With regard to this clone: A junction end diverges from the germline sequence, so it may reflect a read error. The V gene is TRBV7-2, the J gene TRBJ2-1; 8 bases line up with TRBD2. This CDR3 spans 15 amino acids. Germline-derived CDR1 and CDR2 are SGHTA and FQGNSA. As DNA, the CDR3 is TGTGCCAGCAGCCTAGCGGGCGACCGGTACAATGAGCAGTTCTTC. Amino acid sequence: CASSLAGDRYNEQFF.

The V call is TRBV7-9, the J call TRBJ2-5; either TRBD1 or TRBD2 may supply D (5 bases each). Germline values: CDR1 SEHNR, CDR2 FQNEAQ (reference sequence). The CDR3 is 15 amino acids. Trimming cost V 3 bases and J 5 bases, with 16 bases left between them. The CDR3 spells CASSFMGPTSETQYF. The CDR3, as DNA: TGTGCCAGCAGCTTCATGGGGCCCACTAGTGAGACCCAGTACTTC.

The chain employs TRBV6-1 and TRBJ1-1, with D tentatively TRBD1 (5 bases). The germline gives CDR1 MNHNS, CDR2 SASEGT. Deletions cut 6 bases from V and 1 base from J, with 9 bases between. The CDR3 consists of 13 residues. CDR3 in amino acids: CASRLQANTEAFF. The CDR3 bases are TGTGCCAGCAGGCTACAGGCGAACACTGAAGCTTTCTTT.

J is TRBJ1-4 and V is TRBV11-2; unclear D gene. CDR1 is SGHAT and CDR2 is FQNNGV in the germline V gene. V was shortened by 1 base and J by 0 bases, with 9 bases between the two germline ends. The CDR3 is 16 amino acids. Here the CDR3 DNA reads TGTGCCAGCAGCTTAGGATGGGGTGCAACTAATGAAAAACTGTTTTTT. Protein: CASSLGWGATNEKLFF.

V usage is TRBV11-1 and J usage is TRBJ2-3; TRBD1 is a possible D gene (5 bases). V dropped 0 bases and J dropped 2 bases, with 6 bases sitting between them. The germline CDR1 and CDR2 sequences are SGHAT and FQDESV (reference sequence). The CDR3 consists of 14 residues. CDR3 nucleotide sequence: TGTGCCAGCAGCTTAGCGGACACCACAGATACGCAGTATTTT. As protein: CASSLADTTDTQYF.

The chain's CDR3 is CASSESGQGLPLHF. CDR3 sequence (DNA): TGTGCCAGCAGTGAAAGTGGACAGGGATTACCCCTCCACTTT. The chain combines TRBV25-1 with TRBJ1-6; 8 nucleotides line up with TRBD1. The germline CDR1 and CDR2 sequences are MGHDK and SYGVNS. V dropped 2 bases and J dropped 12; count of bases not matched to a gene: 6. The CDR3 contains 14 residues.

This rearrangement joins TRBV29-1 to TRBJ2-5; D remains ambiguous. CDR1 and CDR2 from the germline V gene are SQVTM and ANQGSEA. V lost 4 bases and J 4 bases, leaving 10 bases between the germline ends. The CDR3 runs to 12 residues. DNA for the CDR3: TGCAGCGTTGGGGCAGTGGCAGAGACCCAGTACTTC. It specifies CSVGAVAETQYF.

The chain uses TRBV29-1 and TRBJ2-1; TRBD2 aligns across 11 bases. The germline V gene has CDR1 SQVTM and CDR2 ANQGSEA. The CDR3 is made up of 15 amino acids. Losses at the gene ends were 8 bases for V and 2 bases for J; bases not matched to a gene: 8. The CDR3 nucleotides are TGCAGCACCACTAGCGGGGGTCACACCTACAATGAGCAGTTCTTC. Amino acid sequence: CSTTSGGHTYNEQFF.

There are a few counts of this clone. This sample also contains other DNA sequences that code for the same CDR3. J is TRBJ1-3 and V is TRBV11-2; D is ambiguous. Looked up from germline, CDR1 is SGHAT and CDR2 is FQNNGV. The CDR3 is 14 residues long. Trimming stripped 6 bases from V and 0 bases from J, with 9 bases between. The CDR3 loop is CASSDGSSGNTIYF. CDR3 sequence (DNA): TGTGCCAGCAGTGATGGGAGCTCTGGAAACACCATATATTTT.

CDR3 protein: CASSTTGTRAFF. The CDR3 nucleotides read TGTGCCAGCAGTACCACCGGGACAAGAGCTTTCTTT. This chain uses TRBV27 with TRBJ1-1, with D possibly being TRBD1 (6 bases). The CDR3 is 12 residues long. V dropped 5 bases and J dropped 10 bases, with 14 bases sitting between them. Germline-derived CDR1 and CDR2 are MNHEY and SMNVEV (reference sequence).

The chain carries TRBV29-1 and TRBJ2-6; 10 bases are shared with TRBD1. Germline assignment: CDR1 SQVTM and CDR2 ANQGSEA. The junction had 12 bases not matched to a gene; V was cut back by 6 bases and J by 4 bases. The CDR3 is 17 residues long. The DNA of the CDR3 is TGCAGCGTACCCGCCGGGACAGGGGTAGGAGGGGCCAACGTCCTGACTTTC. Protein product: CSVPAGTGVGGANVLTF.

In nucleotides, the CDR3 is TGTGCCAGCTCAACGTCGGGACAGGGGTTAGTGAATGAGCAGTTCTTC. Its protein product is CASSTSGQGLVNEQFF. The chain couples TRBV18 to TRBJ2-1; 10 positions agree with TRBD1. CDR1 and CDR2 from the germline V gene are KGHSH and LQKENI. The CDR3 runs 16 residues. Unmatched junction bases numbered 11, after V lost 5 bases and J lost 7 bases.

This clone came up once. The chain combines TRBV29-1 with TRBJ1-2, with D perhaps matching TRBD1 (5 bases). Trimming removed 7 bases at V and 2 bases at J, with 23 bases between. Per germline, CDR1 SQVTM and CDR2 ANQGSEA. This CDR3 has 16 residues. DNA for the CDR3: TGCAGCGCCGACTCCAACCCGGGACGGAAAAACTATGGCTACACCTTC. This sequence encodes CSADSNPGRKNYGYTF.